These 16 T cell receptor beta chains originate from one sample sequenced in a study of breast tumors, draining lymph nodes, adjacent tissues. TCRdb fed the multiplex PCR reads into MiXCR, producing one record per CDR3 protein. Among tens of thousands of distinct CDR3 sequences listed, roughly 36% were seen once. Source material: breast tumor tissue. These receptors originate from a female donor with breast cancer. Some clones in this sample may be carry-over from other donors' samples.

A word on this clonotype: This likely comes from a read error, as the CDR3 has no conserved phenylalanine or tryptophan at its end. The chain carries TRBV24-1 and TRBJ2-3; perhaps TRBD2 as D (5 bases). This CDR3 has 12 amino acids. From germline, CDR1 is KGHDR and CDR2 SFDVKD. V shed 12 bases and J shed 2 bases, with 11 bases lying between them. The CDR3 region has the DNA TGTGCCGCCCGAGGGCCCACAGATACGCAGTATCTT. Protein sequence: CAARGPTDTQYL.

This clonotype has ten or more counts. The rearrangement uses TRBV4-3 and TRBJ2-7, with 10 nucleotides matching TRBD2. Unmatched junction bases numbered 10, after V lost 2 bases and J lost 3 bases. CDR1 and CDR2 (germline): LGHNA, YSLEER. The CDR3 spans 17 residues. CDR3 residues: CASSQPRTSGTFYEQYF. As DNA, the CDR3 is TGCGCCAGCAGCCAACCACGGACTAGCGGCACTTTCTACGAGCAGTACTTC.

This clonotype was observed once. V usage is TRBV2 and J usage is TRBJ1-5; D remains unclear. The ends were cut back, 4 bases at V and 0 bases at J, with 10 bases in the middle. The CDR3 runs to 15 residues. Germline V CDR1 and CDR2: SNHLY, FYNNEI. For the CDR3, the DNA is TGTGCCAGCAGTGCTGAAGGATATAGCAATCAGCCCCAGCATTTT. Its protein product is CASSAEGYSNQPQHF.

This clonotype came up once. This may be a read error, as it is one base from a much larger clone. This chain connects TRBV6-1 to TRBJ1-3, with D maybe TRBD1 (5 bases). CDR1 is MNHNS and CDR2 is SASEGT in the germline V gene. The CDR3 extends over 17 amino acids. The CDR3 sequence is CASILKRGLLSGDTIYF. The CDR3 nucleotides read TGTGCCAGCATCCTAAAGAGGGGACTGTTGTCTGGAGACACCATATATTTT.

This clonotype was seen at least ten times. The J gene is TRBJ2-7, the V gene TRBV6-1; the D gene is possibly TRBD1 (5 bases). The CDR3 loop spans 16 amino acids. The V and J ends lost 6 bases and 5 bases respectively, with 23 bases between them. Germline lookup yields CDR1 MNHNS and CDR2 SASEGT. CDR3 nucleotides: TGTGCCAGCAGGGAGCCAGGGAATCCTAGAACCCACGAGCAGTACTTC. Amino acids: CASREPGNPRTHEQYF.

About this clonotype itself: This may be a read error, as it is one base from a much larger clone. Here the CDR3 omits its conserved ending phenylalanine or tryptophan, so a read error is the likely source. This CDR3 is CASSVAVADTQYV. The CDR3 DNA is TGTGCCAGCAGCGTAGCAGTAGCAGATACGCAGTATGTT. V and J are TRBV9 and TRBJ2-3; D remains unclear. The CDR3 totals 13 residues. Germline V CDR1 and CDR2: SGDLS, YYNGEE. V was shortened by 0 bases and J by 4 bases, with 6 bases between the two germline ends.

This clonotype was counted only a few times. The rearrangement uses TRBV9 and TRBJ1-4; maybe TRBD1 (6 bases). This CDR3 spans 14 amino acids. Looked up from germline, CDR1 is SGDLS and CDR2 is YYNGEE. Trimming removed 0 bases from V and 7 bases from J, with 10 bases in between. The CDR3 bases are TGTGCCAGCAGCGTAGAAGGGGGTGGTGAAAAACTGTTTTTT. Translated, it gives CASSVEGGGEKLFF.

This clonotype came up many times. The chain couples TRBV10-2 to TRBJ2-7; 16 nucleotides line up with TRBD2. J lost 0 bases, V lost 8 bases, and 7 bases had no gene match. The CDR3 is made up of 17 amino acids. CDR1 is WSHSY, CDR2 SAAADI, per germline. CDR3 in DNA: TGCGCCAGCGCCGGGACTAGCGGGAGGGGCGGCTCCTACGAGCAGTACTTC. Translating it yields CASAGTSGRGGSYEQYF.

This clonotype was seen many times. The J gene is TRBJ2-3, the V gene TRBV6-6; D ambiguous. CDR1 and CDR2 (germline): MNHNY, SVGAGI (reference sequence). There are 11 residues in the CDR3. With 7 bases removed from V and 2 bases from J, the gap between germline ends came to 4 bases. The CDR3 DNA follows: TGTGCCAGCACTAACACAGATACGCAGTATTTT. As protein: CASTNTDTQYF.

This clonotype was seen at least ten times. This chain's CDR3 is CASSLRGQTTDTQYF. The CDR3 DNA follows: TGTGCCAGCAGCTTACGGGGACAGACCACAGATACGCAGTATTTT. V usage is TRBV7-2 and J usage is TRBJ2-3; 7 bases align to TRBD1. Trimming removed 2 bases from V and 2 bases from J; junction bases left unmatched: 4. Germline V gene data show CDR1 as SGHTA and CDR2 as FQGNSA. The CDR3 is 15 residues long.

This clonotype was seen repeatedly, ten times or more. V and J are TRBV6-6 and TRBJ2-3, with 7 bases lining up with TRBD1. The germline CDR1 and CDR2 sequences are MNHNY and SVGAGI (reference sequence). Trimming at V came to 5 bases and at J to 0 bases, leaving 5 bases not matched to a gene. The CDR3 runs to 15 residues. CDR3 residues: CASSLGTASTDTQYF. The DNA of the CDR3 is TGTGCCAGCAGTCTCGGGACAGCTAGCACAGATACGCAGTATTTT.

This clonotype was detected ten times or more. V and J are TRBV19 and TRBJ1-6; D uncertain. The ends were cut back, 5 bases at V and 0 bases at J, with 14 bases in the middle. The CDR3 sequence is 17 residues long. Germline V gene data show CDR1 as LNHDA and CDR2 as SQIVND (reference sequence). Here the CDR3 reads CASSVGPMSSYNSPLHF. In DNA form, the CDR3 reads TGTGCCAGTAGTGTAGGACCCATGAGCTCCTATAATTCACCCCTCCACTTT.

The rearrangement uses TRBV7-9 and TRBJ1-4; possible D gene TRBD1, 6 bases. The CDR3 runs to 15 residues. V was cut by 5 bases and J by 0 bases, with 10 bases left in between. CDR1 is SEHNR and CDR2 is FQNEAQ in the germline V gene (reference sequence). The CDR3 protein is CASSPYRATNEKLFF. The CDR3 DNA reads as TGTGCCAGCAGCCCTTACAGGGCAACTAATGAAAAACTGTTTTTT.

This clonotype was recorded many times. The rearrangement links TRBV12-3 or TRBV12-4 to TRBJ2-3; D possibly corresponds to TRBD1 (6 bases). The CDR3 has 15 residues. Between the trimmed V and J ends, which lost 7 bases and 2 bases, there was a span of 16 bases. This chain's CDR3 is CASTSSGATTDTQYF. The CDR3 nucleotides read TGTGCCAGCACCTCGTCAGGGGCCACCACAGATACGCAGTATTTT.

This clonotype was seen many times. The chain has TRBV20-1 and TRBJ2-1; TRBD2 matches 9 bases. Germline-derived CDR1 and CDR2 are DFQATT and SNEGSKA (reference sequence). The CDR3 is made up of 14 amino acids. Trimming cost V 1 base and J 9 bases; bases outside gene matches: 7. The CDR3 nucleotides are TGCAGTGCTAGAGTGGCGGGAGGGCCCAGTGAGCAGTTCTTC. Protein sequence: CSARVAGGPSEQFF.

Many counts were recorded for this clonotype. CDR3 DNA: TGTGCCAGCAGCCGAAGGAGGGCAGCTTCGGCGGGAGTAGGTACCTACGAGCAGTACTTC. This sequence encodes CASSRRRAASAGVGTYEQYF. The chain carries TRBV5-4 and TRBJ2-7; TRBD2 agrees at 7 bases. The CDR3 has 20 amino acids. Trimming at V came to 4 bases and at J to 2 bases, leaving 24 bases not matched to a gene. Germline V lookup: CDR1 SGHNT, CDR2 YYREEE (reference sequence).